The 15 T cell receptor beta chains reported below all come from one sample, sequenced in a study of blood T cell repertoires in COVID-19. The data were produced by immunoSEQ multiplex PCR, yet TCRdb's version contains in-frame clones alone and is incomplete. Among 250,000 to 300,000 clones listed, approximately 81% were seen once. Sequenced sample: PBMCs or T cells enriched from blood (not recorded which). The receptors were sampled from a woman between 45 and 60 years old who had been exposed to COVID-19.

This clone has a handful of counts. The V and J genes are TRBV5-4 and TRBJ2-7; 8 positions match TRBD1. Germline V CDR1 and CDR2: SGHNT, YYREEE (reference sequence). V was pared by 4 bases and J by 0 bases, with 3 bases of the junction left unmatched. This CDR3 has 14 amino acids. The CDR3 DNA reads as TGTGCCAGCAGCCGGACAGGGACCTCCTACGAGCAGTACTTC. Translated, it gives CASSRTGTSYEQYF.

The chain is built from TRBV29-1 and TRBJ2-2; TRBD1 aligns across 8 bases. The germline gives CDR1 SQVTM, CDR2 ANQGSEA. Unmatched junction bases numbered 6, after V lost 5 bases and J lost 7 bases. This CDR3 has 13 residues. The CDR3 region is CSVMDRVGGELFF. The DNA for the CDR3 is TGCAGCGTTATGGACAGGGTGGGCGGGGAGCTGTTTTTT.

The chain has TRBV19 and TRBJ1-4, with D unclear. CDR3 length: 15 amino acids. In germline, CDR1 is LNHDA, CDR2 SQIVND (reference sequence). Between the trimmed V and J ends, which lost 5 bases and 7 bases, there was a span of 17 bases. CDR3 bases: TGTGCCAGTAGTTTACGATCGGGAACCGGTGAAAAACTGTTTTTT. This encodes CASSLRSGTGEKLFF. Looking up the rest from reference TRBV19 and TRBJ1-4 gives the full variable domain: DGGITQSPKYLFRKEGQNVTLSCEQNLNHDAMYWYRQDPGQGLRLIYYSQIVNDFQKGDIAEGYSVSREKKESFPLTVTSAQKNPTAFYLCASSLRSGTGEKLFFGSGTQLSVL.

The rearrangement links TRBV6-6 to TRBJ1-6, with D perhaps matching TRBD1 (6 bases). This CDR3 is built from 13 residues. The V gene's germline CDR1 is MNHNY and CDR2 SVGAGI (reference sequence). Trimming removed 7 bases from V and 9 bases from J, with 13 bases in between. The CDR3 reads CASNPVGGSPLHF. CDR3 in DNA: TGTGCCAGCAATCCGGTAGGGGGTTCACCCCTCCACTTT.

This clone has a handful of counts. V usage is TRBV6-5 and J usage is TRBJ2-7; D possibly corresponds to TRBD2 (5 bases). The CDR3 has 16 amino acids. V lost 0 bases to trimming and J lost 0 bases, with 12 bases between them. The germline CDR1 and CDR2 sequences are MNHEY and SVGAGI. The DNA for the CDR3 is TGTGCCAGCAGTTACTCCCCGCCGGGGAGCTCCTACGAGCAGTACTTC. Its translation is CASSYSPPGSSYEQYF.

J is TRBJ1-2 and V is TRBV6-5; 7 bases match TRBD1. Germline CDR1 MNHEY, CDR2 SVGAGI. V dropped 5 bases and J dropped 7; count of bases not matched to a gene: 10. The CDR3 contains 14 residues. In DNA, the CDR3 is TGTGCCAGCAGTCGCCGAACTACAGGGGTTGGCTACACCTTC. This translates into CASSRRTTGVGYTF.

The chain links TRBV6-4 to TRBJ2-3; 8 nucleotides agree with TRBD2. CDR3 length: 17 amino acids. Germline CDR1 MRHNA, CDR2 SNTAGT. The DNA of the CDR3 is TGTGCGCCTCCGGGGGGGCGGGTTCGCTTCGGCACAGATACGCAGTATTTT. Translated: CAPPGGRVRFGTDTQYF.

This chain uses TRBV10-2 with TRBJ1-5; unclear D gene. Trimming pared 4 bases from V and 5 bases from J, leaving 9 bases between. The CDR3 length is 13 residues. In germline, CDR1 is WSHSY, CDR2 SAAADI. This CDR3 reads CASSALLYQPQHF. CDR3 in DNA: TGCGCCAGCAGTGCCTTACTTTATCAGCCCCAGCATTTT.

Notes on this clone: Other DNA sequences within the sample encode an identical CDR3. The genes are TRBV5-1 and TRBJ1-1; D is possibly TRBD1 (5 bases). The V gene's germline CDR1 is SGHRS and CDR2 YFSETQ. The CDR3 runs to 13 residues. V was clipped by 6 bases and J by 0 bases, with 9 bases between them. CDR3 sequence reads: CASNRGLNTEAFF. CDR3 nucleotides: TGCGCCAGCAATCGGGGGTTGAACACTGAAGCTTTCTTT.

In this sample, this clone turned up a few times. This chain joins TRBV4-3 and TRBJ1-1; no definite D call. CDR1 is LGHNA, CDR2 YSLEER, per germline. Trimming pared 0 bases from V and 6 bases from J, leaving 14 bases between. There are 15 residues in the CDR3. The CDR3 region is CASSQETGYGAEAFF. The CDR3 DNA sequence: TGCGCCAGCAGCCAAGAAACGGGTTACGGCGCTGAAGCTTTCTTT.

The chain uses TRBV24-1 and TRBJ2-5, with D perhaps matching TRBD2 (6 bases). This CDR3 has 14 residues. V shed 3 bases and J shed 5 bases, with 12 bases lying between them. CDR1 KGHDR and CDR2 SFDVKD come from the germline V gene. CDR3 sequence: CATSDAGPGETQYF. The CDR3 DNA sequence: TGTGCCACCAGTGATGCGGGGCCTGGGGAGACCCAGTACTTC.

The chain employs TRBV2 and TRBJ1-1; no clear D. Trimming left V 4 bases short and J 0 bases short, with 9 bases between. The CDR3 loop spans 14 amino acids. From germline, CDR1 is SNHLY and CDR2 FYNNEI. Written as DNA, the CDR3 is TGTGCCAGCAGTGTTCGGGAAATGAACACTGAAGCTTTCTTT. This encodes CASSVREMNTEAFF.

The chain links TRBV7-9 to TRBJ2-1, with 8 bases aligning to TRBD2. V was pared by 2 bases and J by 9 bases, with 9 bases of the junction left unmatched. CDR1 is SEHNR, CDR2 FQNEAQ, per germline (reference sequence). The CDR3 loop spans 15 amino acids. The CDR3 region is CASSLSAGAGGEQFF. The CDR3, as DNA: TGTGCCAGCAGCTTATCAGCGGGGGCGGGTGGTGAGCAGTTCTTC. The full variable domain, with the rest looked up from reference TRBV7-9 and TRBJ2-1, is DTGVSQNPRHKITKRGQNVTFRCDPISEHNRLYWYRQTLGQGPEFLTYFQNEAQLEKSRLLSDRFSAERPKGSFSTLEIQRTEQGDSAMYLCASSLSAGAGGEQFFGPGTRLTVL.

This chain uses TRBV4-1 with TRBJ1-1; 7 bases are a match to TRBD1. In germline, CDR1 is MGHRA, CDR2 YSYEKL. J was trimmed by 5 bases and V by 0 bases; bases with no gene match: 6. The CDR3 totals 15 residues. CDR3 in DNA: TGCGCCAGCAGCCAAGAAGGGGCAGGGGGGACTGAAGCTTTCTTT. It encodes CASSQEGAGGTEAFF.

J is TRBJ2-3 and V is TRBV18; possibly TRBD2 for D (7 bases). Per the germline V gene, CDR1 is KGHSH and CDR2 is LQKENI. Trimming took off 4 bases at V and 1 base at J, with 12 bases between the two ends. This CDR3 spans 15 amino acids. The CDR3 DNA is TGTGCCAGCTCACGGGCGGGGGCCCGCACAGATACGCAGTATTTT. Translation: CASSRAGARTDTQYF.